A single sample is the source of the 2 T cell receptor beta chains below, sequenced in a study of response to subunit inactivated influenza vaccine. TCRdb reanalysed the RT-PCR reads using MiXCR and keeps one entry per CDR3 protein. The sample lists 530,000 or so distinct CDR3 sequences, about 15% seen once, with 11% in the top ten. The sample consisted of PBMCs from blood, taken 11 to 12 days after vaccination. Receptor source: a man aged 45-65 years who received an inactivated influenza vaccine.

There are a few counts of this clonotype. V gene TRBV23-1 combines with J gene TRBJ2-3; no clear D gene. TRBV23-1 is flagged as an ORF with uncertain function. This CDR3 region has 17 residues. Trimming cost V 2 bases and J 1 base, with 16 bases left between them. The CDR3 protein is CASSQVCLKTGTDTQYF. In DNA form, the CDR3 reads TGCGCCAGCAGTCAAGTATGCCTGAAAACGGGCACAGATACGCAGTATTTT.

This clonotype was detected only a few times. The chain has TRBV5-1 and TRBJ2-7, with unresolved D. The CDR3 is 13 amino acids. Germline loops: CDR1 SGHRS, CDR2 YFSETQ. Trimming shortened V by 4 bases and J by 2 bases, and 10 bases separated the two germline ends. The DNA for the CDR3 is TGCGCCAGCAGCGTTGACAAGACCTACGAGCAGTACTTC. Translated, it gives CASSVDKTYEQYF.